The clone carrying this T cell receptor (beta chain) was seen a few times. Clones were read by immunoSEQ multiplex PCR, and TCRdb kept only the in-frame ones, dropping some. The sample records about 110,000 clones, 81% being singletons. This record belongs to a study of radiotherapy plus CTLA-4 blockade in lung cancer. Sequenced material: peripheral blood, taken from a patient treated with radiotherapy plus ipilimumab. This TCR was recovered from a human donor with non-small cell lung cancer that progressed on radiotherapy plus ipilimumab. Some clones in this sample may be carry-over from other donors' samples.

In nucleotides, the CDR3 is TGTGCCTGGAGTGCCCAGGGGGCTATTATATACGAGCAGTACTTC. This encodes CAWSAQGAIIYEQYF. This chain connects TRBV30 to TRBJ2-7; 8 bases agree with TRBD1. The germline gives CDR1 GTSNPN, CDR2 SVGIG (reference sequence). Trimming at V came to 1 base and at J to 4 bases, leaving 9 bases not matched to a gene. The CDR3 is 15 residues long.